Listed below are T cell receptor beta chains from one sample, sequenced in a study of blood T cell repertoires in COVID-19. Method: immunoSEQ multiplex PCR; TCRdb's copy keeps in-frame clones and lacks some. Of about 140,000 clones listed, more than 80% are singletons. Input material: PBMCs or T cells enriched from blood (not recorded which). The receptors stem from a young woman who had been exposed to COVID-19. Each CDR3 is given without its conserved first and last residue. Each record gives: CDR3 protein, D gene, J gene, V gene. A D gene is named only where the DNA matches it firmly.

ASSLTSGNSYNEQF,TRBD2,TRBJ2-1,TRBV10-2
ASSDPGGGTDTQY,-,TRBJ2-3,TRBV10-2
ASSLVRRPGGKDIQY,-,TRBJ2-4,TRBV5-8
ASSGMPSGTTGELF,TRBD2,TRBJ2-2,TRBV2
ASSFTGATRYGYT,TRBD1,TRBJ1-2,TRBV27
ASSPGLTSGTYQETQY,TRBD2,TRBJ2-5,TRBV5-1
ATTGTSGNNEQF,TRBD2,TRBJ2-1,TRBV27
ASTLTRRSAHEQF,-,TRBJ2-1,TRBV27
ASSQSRAINEQY,-,TRBJ2-7,TRBV3-1/TRBV3-2
ASSETTGFGEKLF,TRBD1,TRBJ1-4,TRBV28
ASTLYRRRDRIGELF,-,TRBJ2-2,TRBV3-1/TRBV3-2
ASKTLGQGEGQPQH,TRBD1,TRBJ1-5,TRBV27
ATSREQGGYGYT,-,TRBJ1-2,TRBV15
ASSMTGSYGYT,-,TRBJ1-2,TRBV12-3/TRBV12-4
ASSGQVHRGRQGYT,TRBD1,TRBJ1-2,TRBV9
ASTLRLASGNNEQF,TRBD2,TRBJ2-1,TRBV28
ASSEMKLAGVYEQY,TRBD2,TRBJ2-7,TRBV10-1
ASSARTSGRSYEQY,TRBD2,TRBJ2-7,TRBV2